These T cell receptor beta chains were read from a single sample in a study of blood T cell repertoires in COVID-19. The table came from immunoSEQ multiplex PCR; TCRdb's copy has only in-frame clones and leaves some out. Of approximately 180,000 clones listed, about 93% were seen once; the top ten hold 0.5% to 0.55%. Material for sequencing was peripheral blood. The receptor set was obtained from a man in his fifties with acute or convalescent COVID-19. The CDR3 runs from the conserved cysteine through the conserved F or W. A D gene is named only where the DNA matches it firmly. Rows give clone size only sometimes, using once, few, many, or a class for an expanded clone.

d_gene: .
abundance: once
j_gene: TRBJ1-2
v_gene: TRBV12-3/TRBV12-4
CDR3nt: TGTGCCAGCAGTCTGGCGGATCGATATGGCTACACCTTC
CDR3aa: CASSLADRYGYTF

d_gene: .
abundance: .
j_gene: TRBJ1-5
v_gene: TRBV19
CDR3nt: TGTGCCAGTAGAACACCGGGACACCTTAATCAGCCCCAGCATTTT
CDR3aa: CASRTPGHLNQPQHF

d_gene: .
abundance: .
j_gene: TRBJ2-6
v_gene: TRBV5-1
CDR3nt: TGCGCCAGCAGCTTGACAGTTGGGGCCAACGTCCTGACTTTC
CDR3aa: CASSLTVGANVLTF

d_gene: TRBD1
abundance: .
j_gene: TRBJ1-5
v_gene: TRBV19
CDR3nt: TGTGCCAGTAGTATAGTGAAGGGACAGGGGATGCCCCAGCATTTT
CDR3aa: CASSIVKGQGMPQHF

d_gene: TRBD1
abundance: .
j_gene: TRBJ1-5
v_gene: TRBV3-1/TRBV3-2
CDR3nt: TGTGCCAGCAGCCGGGGGACAGGGGCAGCACAGCCCCAGCATTTT
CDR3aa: CASSRGTGAAQPQHF

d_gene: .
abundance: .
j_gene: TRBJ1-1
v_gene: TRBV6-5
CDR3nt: TGTGCCAGCAGTTACTCGATAACTCTTCGGACTGAAGCTTTCTTT
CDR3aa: CASSYSITLRTEAFF

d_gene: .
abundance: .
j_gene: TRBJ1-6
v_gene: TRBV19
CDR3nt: TGTGCCAGTATATCCCCGTATAATTCACCCCTCCACTTT
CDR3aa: CASISPYNSPLHF

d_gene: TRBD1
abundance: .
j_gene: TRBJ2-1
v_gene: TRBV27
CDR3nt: TGTGCCAGCAGGACAGGGGGCATGGAGCAGTTCTTC
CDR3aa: CASRTGGMEQFF

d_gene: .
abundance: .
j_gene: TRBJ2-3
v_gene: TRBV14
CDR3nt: TGTGCCAGCAGCCTAATCCGGGGTAATGATACGCAGTATTTT
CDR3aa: CASSLIRGNDTQYF

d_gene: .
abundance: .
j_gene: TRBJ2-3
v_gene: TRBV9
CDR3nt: TGTGCCAGCAGCGCACGACAAACCACAGATACGCAGTATTTT
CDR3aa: CASSARQTTDTQYF

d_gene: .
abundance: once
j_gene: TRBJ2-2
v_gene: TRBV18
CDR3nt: TGTGCCAGCTCACTAGCCGAATCAGGGGAGCTGTTTTTT
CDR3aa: CASSLAESGELFF

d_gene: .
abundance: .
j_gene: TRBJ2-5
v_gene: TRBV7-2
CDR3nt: TGTGCCAGCTTTCGGCTAGCTGGGGAGACCCAGTACTTC
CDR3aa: CASFRLAGETQYF

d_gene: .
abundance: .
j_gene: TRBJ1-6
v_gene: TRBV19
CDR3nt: TGTGCCAGTAGAGGCCAGGGAGGCGGTTCACCCCTCCACTTT
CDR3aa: CASRGQGGGSPLHF

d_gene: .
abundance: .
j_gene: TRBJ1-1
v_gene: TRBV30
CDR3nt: TGTGCCTGGAGTTTGGAGCCCATGAACACTGAAGCTTTCTTT
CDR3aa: CAWSLEPMNTEAFF

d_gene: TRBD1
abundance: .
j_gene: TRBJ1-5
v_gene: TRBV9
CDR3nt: TGTGCCAGCGGACCAGGGGGCTTTCGCAATCAGCCCCAGCATTTT
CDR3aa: CASGPGGFRNQPQHF

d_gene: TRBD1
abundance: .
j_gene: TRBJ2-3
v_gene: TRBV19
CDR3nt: TGTGCCTCCGAGCCCCAGGGGGCAGATACGCAGTATTTT
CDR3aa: CASEPQGADTQYF

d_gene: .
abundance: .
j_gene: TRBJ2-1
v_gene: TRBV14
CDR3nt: TGTGCCAGCAGCCGGCCCTACAATGAGCAGTTCTTC
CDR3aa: CASSRPYNEQFF

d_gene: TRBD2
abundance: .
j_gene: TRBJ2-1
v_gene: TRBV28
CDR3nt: TGTGCCAGCAGTTCGAATCCGGGACTAGCGGACTACAATGAGCAGTTCTTC
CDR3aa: CASSSNPGLADYNEQFF

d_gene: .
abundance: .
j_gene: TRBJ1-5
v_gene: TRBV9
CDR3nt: TGTGCCAGCAGCGCCCAGGGGCCCAATCAGCCCCAGCATTTT
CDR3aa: CASSAQGPNQPQHF

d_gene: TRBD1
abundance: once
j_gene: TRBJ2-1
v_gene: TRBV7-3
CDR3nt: TGTGCCAGCACCTTAGGGACAGGGATCAATGAGCAGTTCTTC
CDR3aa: CASTLGTGINEQFF

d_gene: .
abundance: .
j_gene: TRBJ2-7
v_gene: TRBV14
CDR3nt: TGTGCCAGCAGTACTCAGGGATTCGAGCAGTACTTC
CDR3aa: CASSTQGFEQYF

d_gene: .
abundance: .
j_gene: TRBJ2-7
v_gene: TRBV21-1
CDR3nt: TGTGCCAGCAGCACCCCAATTAGGACTAGGAGGGCCTACGAGCAGTACTTC
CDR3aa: CASSTPIRTRRAYEQYF

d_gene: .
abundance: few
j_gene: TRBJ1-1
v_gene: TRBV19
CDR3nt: TGTGCCAGTACCCCCCCTGGGGGCTTCGGTGAAGCTTTCTTT
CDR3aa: CASTPPGGFGEAFF

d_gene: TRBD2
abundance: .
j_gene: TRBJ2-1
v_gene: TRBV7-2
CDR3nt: TGTGCCAGCAGCTTGCATCTAGCGGGAGGTTTCTCCTACAATGAGCAGTTCTTC
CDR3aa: CASSLHLAGGFSYNEQFF

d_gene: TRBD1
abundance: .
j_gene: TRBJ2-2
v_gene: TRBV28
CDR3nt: TGTGCCAGCCGGGACAGGGGACCCGGGGAGCTGTTTTTT
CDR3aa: CASRDRGPGELFF

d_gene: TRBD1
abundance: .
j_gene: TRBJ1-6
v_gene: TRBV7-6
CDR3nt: TGTGCCAGCAGCTTATGGGCAGGGGGTTCCTATAATTCACCCCTCCACTTT
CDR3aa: CASSLWAGGSYNSPLHF

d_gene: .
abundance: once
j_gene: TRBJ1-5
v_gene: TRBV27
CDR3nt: TGTGCCAGCAGTAATCTCGGGAGTCAAGGGGGCAATCAGCCCCAGCATTTT
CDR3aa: CASSNLGSQGGNQPQHF

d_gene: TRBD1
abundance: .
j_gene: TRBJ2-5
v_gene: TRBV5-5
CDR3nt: TGTGCCAGCAGCCCCGGGACAGGGTTACCGGAGACCCAGTACTTC
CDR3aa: CASSPGTGLPETQYF

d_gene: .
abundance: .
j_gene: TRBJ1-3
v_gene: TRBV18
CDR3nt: TGTGCCAGCTCACCCGACAGCTCTGGAAACACCATATATTTT
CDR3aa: CASSPDSSGNTIYF

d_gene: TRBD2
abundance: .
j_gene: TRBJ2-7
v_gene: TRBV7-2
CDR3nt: TGTGCCAGCAGCCCCGCGAGGGGAGCGGGAGTGATCCCCTACGAGCAGTACTTC
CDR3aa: CASSPARGAGVIPYEQYF

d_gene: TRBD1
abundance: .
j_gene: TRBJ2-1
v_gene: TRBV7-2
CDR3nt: TGTGCCAGCAGCTTTCGGCGACAGGGCTCCTACAATGAGCAGTTCTTC
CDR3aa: CASSFRRQGSYNEQFF

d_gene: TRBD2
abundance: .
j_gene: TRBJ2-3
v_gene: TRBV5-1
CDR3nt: TGCGCCAGCAGGGGACTAGCGGGAGCAGATACGCAGTATTTT
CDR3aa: CASRGLAGADTQYF

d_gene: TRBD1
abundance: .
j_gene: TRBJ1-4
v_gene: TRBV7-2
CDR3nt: TGTGCCAGCAGCTTAGGTCGGGGACAGCGTAGCGAAAAACTGTTTTTT
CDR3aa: CASSLGRGQRSEKLFF

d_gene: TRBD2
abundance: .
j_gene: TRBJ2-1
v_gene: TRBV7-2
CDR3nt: TGTGCCAGCAGCTTAGAGGGCGGGAGGGAACTTTACTCCTACAATGAGCAGTTCTTC
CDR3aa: CASSLEGGRELYSYNEQFF

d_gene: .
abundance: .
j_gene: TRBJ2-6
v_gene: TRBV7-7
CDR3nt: TGTGCTAGCAGCTCCCTTGAACAGGGCTCTGGGGCCAACGTCCTGACTTTC
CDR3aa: CASSSLEQGSGANVLTF

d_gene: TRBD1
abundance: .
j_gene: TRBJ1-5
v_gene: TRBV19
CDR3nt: TGTGCCAGTAGTATGATCGGACAGGGAGGTCAGCCCCAGCATTTT
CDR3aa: CASSMIGQGGQPQHF

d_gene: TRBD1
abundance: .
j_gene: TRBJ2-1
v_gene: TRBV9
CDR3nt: TGTGCCAGCAGCCAAGGGGGGACAGGGGTCCCTAGGGAGCAGTTCTTC
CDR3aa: CASSQGGTGVPREQFF

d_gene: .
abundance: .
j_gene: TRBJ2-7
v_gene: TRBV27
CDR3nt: TGTGCCAGCAGTTTAGGCGCACGGGGGCAGGGGGGCTTCTACGAGCAGTACTTC
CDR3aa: CASSLGARGQGGFYEQYF

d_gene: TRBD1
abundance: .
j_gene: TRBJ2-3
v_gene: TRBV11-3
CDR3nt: TGTGCCAGCAGCTCCCCCATCGGGACAGGGGGCCCAGATACGCAGTATTTT
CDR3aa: CASSSPIGTGGPDTQYF

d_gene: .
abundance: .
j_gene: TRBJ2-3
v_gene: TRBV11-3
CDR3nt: TGTGCCAGCAGCTTAGGCGAAGGAGGTGGTAGCACAGATACGCAGTATTTT
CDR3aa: CASSLGEGGGSTDTQYF

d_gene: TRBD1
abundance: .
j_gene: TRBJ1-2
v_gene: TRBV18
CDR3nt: TGTGCCAGCTCACCATTCGGGCAGGGGGATTATGGCTACACCTTC
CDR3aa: CASSPFGQGDYGYTF

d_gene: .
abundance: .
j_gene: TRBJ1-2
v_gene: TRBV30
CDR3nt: TGTGCCTGGGGCCTAGGGGGAGTGGGACTATTAGGCTACACCTTC
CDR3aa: CAWGLGGVGLLGYTF

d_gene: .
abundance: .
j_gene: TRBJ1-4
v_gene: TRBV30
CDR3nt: TGTGCCTGGAGTGGGGAAGGGGGAAGTTCAACTAATGAAAAACTGTTTTTT
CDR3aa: CAWSGEGGSSTNEKLFF

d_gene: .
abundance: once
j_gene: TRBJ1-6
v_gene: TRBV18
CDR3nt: TGTGCCAGCTCACCACAGGGGACAAGGTCACCCCTCCACTTT
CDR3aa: CASSPQGTRSPLHF

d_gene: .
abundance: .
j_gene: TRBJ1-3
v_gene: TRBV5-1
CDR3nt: TGCGCCAGCAGCTCGCCCCCGGGAAGCTCTGGAAACACCATATATTTT
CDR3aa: CASSSPPGSSGNTIYF

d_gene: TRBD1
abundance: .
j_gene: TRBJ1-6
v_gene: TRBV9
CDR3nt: TGTGCCAGCAGCGTCGGGACAGGGGATTCACCCCTCCACTTT
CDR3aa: CASSVGTGDSPLHF

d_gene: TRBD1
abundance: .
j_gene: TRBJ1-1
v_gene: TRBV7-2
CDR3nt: TGTGCCAGCAGTCTCTCAGGGGGGAACACTGAAGCTTTCTTT
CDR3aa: CASSLSGGNTEAFF

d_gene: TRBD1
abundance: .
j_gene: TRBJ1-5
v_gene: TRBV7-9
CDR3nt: TGTGCCAGCAGCTCAGTCGGGACAGGGGGACACGGCAATCAGCCCCAGCATTTT
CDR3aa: CASSSVGTGGHGNQPQHF

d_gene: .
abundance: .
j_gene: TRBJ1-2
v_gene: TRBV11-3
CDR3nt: TGTGCCAGCAGCTTAGGGGAAACAGGGAACTATGGCTACACCTTC
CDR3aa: CASSLGETGNYGYTF

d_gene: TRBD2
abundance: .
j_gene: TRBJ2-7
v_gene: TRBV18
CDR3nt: TGTGCCAGCTCAGAATCCGGGGCGGGAGCCTACGAGCAGTACTTC
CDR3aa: CASSESGAGAYEQYF

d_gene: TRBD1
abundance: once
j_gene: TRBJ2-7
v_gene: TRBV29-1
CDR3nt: TGCAGCGTGCAGACAGGGGCGGGAAACGAGCAGTACTTC
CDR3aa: CSVQTGAGNEQYF

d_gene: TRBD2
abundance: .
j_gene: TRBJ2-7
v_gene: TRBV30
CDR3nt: TGTGCCTGGAAACACACTAGCGGAAACTACGAGCAGTACTTC
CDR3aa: CAWKHTSGNYEQYF